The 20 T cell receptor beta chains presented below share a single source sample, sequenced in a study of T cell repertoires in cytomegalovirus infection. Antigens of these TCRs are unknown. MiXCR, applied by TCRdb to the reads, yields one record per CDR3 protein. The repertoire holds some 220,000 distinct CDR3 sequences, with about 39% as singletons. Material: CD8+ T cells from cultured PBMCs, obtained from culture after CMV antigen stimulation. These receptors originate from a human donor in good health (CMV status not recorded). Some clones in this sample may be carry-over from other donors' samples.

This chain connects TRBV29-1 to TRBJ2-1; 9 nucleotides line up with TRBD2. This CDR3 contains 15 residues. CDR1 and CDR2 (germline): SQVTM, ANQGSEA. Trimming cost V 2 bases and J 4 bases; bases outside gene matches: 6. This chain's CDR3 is CSVELLAGKYNEQFF. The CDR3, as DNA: TGCAGCGTTGAATTGCTAGCGGGGAAATACAATGAGCAGTTCTTC.

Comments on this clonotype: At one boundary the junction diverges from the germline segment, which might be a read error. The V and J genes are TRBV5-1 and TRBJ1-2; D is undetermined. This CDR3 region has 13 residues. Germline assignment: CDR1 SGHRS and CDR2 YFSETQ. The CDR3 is CASSLEKGYGYTF. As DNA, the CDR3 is TGTGCCAGCAGCTTGGAGAAAGGCTATGGCTACACCTTC.

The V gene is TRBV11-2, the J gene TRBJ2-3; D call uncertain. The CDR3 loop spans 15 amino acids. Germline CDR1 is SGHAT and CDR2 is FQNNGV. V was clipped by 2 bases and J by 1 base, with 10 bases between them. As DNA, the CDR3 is TGTGCCAGCAGCTTAAGACCTTCTGGCACAGATACGCAGTATTTT. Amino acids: CASSLRPSGTDTQYF.

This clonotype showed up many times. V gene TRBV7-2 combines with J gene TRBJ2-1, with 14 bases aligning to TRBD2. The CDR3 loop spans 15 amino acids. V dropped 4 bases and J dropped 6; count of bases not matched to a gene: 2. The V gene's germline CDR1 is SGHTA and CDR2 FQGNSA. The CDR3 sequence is CASSSGTSGGNEQFF. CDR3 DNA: TGTGCCAGCAGCTCAGGGACTAGCGGGGGCAATGAGCAGTTCTTC.

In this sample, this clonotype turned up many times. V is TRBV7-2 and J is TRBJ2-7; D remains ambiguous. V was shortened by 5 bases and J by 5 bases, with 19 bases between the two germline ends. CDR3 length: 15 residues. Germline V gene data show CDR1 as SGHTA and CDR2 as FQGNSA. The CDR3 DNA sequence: TGTGCCAGCAGCCCCGTGTACCCCCTAGGCGACGAGCAGTACTTC. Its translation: CASSPVYPLGDEQYF.

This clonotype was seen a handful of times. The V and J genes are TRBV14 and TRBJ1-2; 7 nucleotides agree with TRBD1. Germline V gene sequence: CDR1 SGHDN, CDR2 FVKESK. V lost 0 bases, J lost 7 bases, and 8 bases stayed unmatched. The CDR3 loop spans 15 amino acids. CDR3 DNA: TGTGCCAGCAGCCAAGATCGGGCAGGGGGTTTTGGCTACACCTTC. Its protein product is CASSQDRAGGFGYTF. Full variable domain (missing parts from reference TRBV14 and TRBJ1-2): EAGVTQFPSHSVIEKGQTVTLRCDPISGHDNLYWYRRVMGKEIKFLLHFVKESKQDESGMPNNRFLAERTGGTYSTLKVQPAELEDSGVYFCASSQDRAGGFGYTFGSGTRLTVV.

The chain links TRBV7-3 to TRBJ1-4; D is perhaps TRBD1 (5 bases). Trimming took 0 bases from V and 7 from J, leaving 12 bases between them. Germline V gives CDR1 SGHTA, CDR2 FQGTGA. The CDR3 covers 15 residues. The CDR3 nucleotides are TGTGCCAGCAGCTTAACTGGGGGAGTTGGTGAAAAACTGTTTTTT. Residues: CASSLTGGVGEKLFF. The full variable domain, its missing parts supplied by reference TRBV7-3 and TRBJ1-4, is GAGVSQTPSNKVTEKGKYVELRCDPISGHTALYWYRQSLGQGPEFLIYFQGTGAADDSGLPNDRFFAVRPEGSVSTLKIQRTERGDSAVYLCASSLTGGVGEKLFFGSGTQLSVL.

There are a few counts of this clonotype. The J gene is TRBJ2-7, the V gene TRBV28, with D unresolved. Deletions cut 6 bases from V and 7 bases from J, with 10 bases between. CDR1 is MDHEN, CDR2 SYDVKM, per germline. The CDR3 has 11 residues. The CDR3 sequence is CASSPLLEQYF. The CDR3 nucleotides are TGTGCCAGCAGCCCCCTCCTTGAGCAGTACTTC.

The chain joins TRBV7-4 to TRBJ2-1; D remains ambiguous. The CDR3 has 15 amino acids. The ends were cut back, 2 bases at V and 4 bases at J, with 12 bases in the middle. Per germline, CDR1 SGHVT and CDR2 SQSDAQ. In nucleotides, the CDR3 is TGTGCCAGCAGCTTAAGTGGACGGTTATACAATGAGCAGTTCTTC. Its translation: CASSLSGRLYNEQFF.

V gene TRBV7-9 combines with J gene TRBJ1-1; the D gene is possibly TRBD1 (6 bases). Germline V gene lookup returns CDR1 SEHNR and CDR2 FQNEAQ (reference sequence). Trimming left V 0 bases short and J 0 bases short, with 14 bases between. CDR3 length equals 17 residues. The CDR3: CASSLATTGKMNTEAFF. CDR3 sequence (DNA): TGTGCCAGCAGCTTAGCGACTACAGGGAAAATGAACACTGAAGCTTTCTTT.

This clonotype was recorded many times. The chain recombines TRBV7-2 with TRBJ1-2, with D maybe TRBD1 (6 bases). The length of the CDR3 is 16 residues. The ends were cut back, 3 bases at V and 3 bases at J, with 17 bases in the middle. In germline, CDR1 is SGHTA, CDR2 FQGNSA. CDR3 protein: CASSLGAEGADYGYTF. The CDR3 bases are TGTGCCAGCAGCTTGGGGGCGGAAGGGGCGGACTATGGCTACACCTTC.

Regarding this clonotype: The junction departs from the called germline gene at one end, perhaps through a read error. CDR3 region: CASSSGLAGPDTQYF. The DNA for the CDR3 is TGTGCCAGCAGCTCGGGACTAGCGGGGCCAGATACGCAGTATTTT. The chain couples TRBV5-3 to TRBJ2-3; 13 nucleotides align to TRBD2. TRBV5-3 is flagged as an ORF with uncertain function. There are 15 residues in the CDR3.

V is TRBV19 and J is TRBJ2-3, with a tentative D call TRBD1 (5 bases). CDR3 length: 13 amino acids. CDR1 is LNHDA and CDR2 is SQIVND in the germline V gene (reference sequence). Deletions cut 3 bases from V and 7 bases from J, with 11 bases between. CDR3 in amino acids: CASSMGPLNTQYF. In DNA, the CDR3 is TGTGCCAGTAGTATGGGGCCCTTGAATACGCAGTATTTT.

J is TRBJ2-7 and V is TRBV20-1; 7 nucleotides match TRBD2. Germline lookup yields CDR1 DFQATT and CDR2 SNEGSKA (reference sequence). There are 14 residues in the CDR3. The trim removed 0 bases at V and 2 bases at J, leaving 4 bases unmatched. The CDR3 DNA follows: TGCAGTGCTAGAGATCGCGGGGGACCCTACGAGCAGTACTTC. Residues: CSARDRGGPYEQYF.

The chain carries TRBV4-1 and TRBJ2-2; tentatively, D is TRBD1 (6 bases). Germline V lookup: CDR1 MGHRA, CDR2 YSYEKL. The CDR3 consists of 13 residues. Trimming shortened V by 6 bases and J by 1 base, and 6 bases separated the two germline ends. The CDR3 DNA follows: TGCGCCAGCAGGACAGGGAACACCGGGGAGCTGTTTTTT. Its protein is CASRTGNTGELFF.

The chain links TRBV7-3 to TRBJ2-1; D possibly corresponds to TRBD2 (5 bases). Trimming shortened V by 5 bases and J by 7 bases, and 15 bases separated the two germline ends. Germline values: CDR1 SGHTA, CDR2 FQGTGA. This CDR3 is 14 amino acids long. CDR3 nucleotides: TGTGCCAGCAGCGTCAACACTGGCGGGAATGAGCAGTTCTTC. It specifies CASSVNTGGNEQFF.

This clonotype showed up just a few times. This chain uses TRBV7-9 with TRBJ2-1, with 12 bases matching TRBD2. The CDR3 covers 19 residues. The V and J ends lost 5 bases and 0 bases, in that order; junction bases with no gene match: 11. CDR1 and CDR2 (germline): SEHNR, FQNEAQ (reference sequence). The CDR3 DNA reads TGTGCCAGCAGCCAAAAACTAGCGGGGGGATCTCGCTCCTACAATGAGCAGTTCTTC. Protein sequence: CASSQKLAGGSRSYNEQFF. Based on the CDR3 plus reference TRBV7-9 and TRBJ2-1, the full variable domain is DTGVSQNPRHKITKRGQNVTFRCDPISEHNRLYWYRQTLGQGPEFLTYFQNEAQLEKSRLLSDRFSAERPKGSFSTLEIQRTEQGDSAMYLCASSQKLAGGSRSYNEQFFGPGTRLTVL.

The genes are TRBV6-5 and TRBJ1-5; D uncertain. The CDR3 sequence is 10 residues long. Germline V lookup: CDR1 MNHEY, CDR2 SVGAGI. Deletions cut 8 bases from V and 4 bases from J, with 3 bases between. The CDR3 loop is CASSNQPQHF. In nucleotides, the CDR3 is TGTGCCAGCTCAAATCAGCCCCAGCATTTT.

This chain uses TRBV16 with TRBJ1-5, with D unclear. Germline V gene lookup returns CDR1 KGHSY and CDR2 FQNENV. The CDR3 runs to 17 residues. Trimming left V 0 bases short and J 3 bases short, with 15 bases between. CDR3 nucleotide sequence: TGTGCCAGCAGCCAATCCCGGACCTTCTCCAACAATCAGCCCCAGCATTTT. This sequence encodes CASSQSRTFSNNQPQHF.

CDR3 sequence (DNA): TGCGCCAGCAGCCAAGACAGTTCCTGGGAGACCCAGTACTTC. As protein: CASSQDSSWETQYF. The chain is built from TRBV4-1 and TRBJ2-5; D uncertain. Looked up from germline, CDR1 is MGHRA and CDR2 is YSYEKL. With 0 bases removed from V and 5 bases from J, the gap between germline ends came to 10 bases. This CDR3 has 14 amino acids.